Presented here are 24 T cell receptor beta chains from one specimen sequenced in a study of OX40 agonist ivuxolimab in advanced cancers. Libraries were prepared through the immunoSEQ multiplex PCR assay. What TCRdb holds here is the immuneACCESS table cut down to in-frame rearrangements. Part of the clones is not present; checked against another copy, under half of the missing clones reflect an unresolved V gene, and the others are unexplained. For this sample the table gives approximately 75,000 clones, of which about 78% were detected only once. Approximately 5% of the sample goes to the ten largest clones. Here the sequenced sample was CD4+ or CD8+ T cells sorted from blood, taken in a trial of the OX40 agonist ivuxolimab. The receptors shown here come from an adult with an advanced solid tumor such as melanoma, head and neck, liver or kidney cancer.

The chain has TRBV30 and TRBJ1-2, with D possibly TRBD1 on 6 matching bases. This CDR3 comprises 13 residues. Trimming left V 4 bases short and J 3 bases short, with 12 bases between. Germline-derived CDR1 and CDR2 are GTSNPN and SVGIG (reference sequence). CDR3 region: CAWTGDSHYGYTF. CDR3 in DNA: TGTGCCTGGACAGGGGATAGTCACTATGGCTACACCTTC. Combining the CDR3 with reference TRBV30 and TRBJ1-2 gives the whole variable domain SQTIHQWPATLVQPVGSPLSLECTVEGTSNPNLYWYRQAAGRGLQLLFYSVGIGQISSEVPQNLSASRPQDRQFILSSKKLLLSDSGFYLCAWTGDSHYGYTFGSGTRLTVV.

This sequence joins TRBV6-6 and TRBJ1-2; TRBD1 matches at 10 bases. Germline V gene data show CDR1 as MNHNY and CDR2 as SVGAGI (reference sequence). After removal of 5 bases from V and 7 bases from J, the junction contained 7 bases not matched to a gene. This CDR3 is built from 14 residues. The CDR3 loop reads CASSARQGASGYTF. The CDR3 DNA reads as TGTGCCAGCAGTGCTCGACAGGGGGCGAGTGGCTACACCTTC.

CDR3 DNA sequence: TGTGCCAGTAGTATCTTAGGAACCTTCTATGGCTACACCTTC. Translation: CASSILGTFYGYTF. This chain connects TRBV19 to TRBJ1-2, with D hard to call. Germline CDR1 is LNHDA and CDR2 is SQIVND (reference sequence). The length of the CDR3 is 14 residues. The ends were cut back, 3 bases at V and 4 bases at J, with 12 bases in the middle.

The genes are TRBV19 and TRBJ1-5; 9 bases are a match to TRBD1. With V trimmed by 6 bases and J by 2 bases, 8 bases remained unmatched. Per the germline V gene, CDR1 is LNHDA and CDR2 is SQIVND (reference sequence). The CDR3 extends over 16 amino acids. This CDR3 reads CASRTGGKRGNQPQHF. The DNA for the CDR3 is TGTGCCAGTAGGACAGGGGGAAAAAGGGGCAATCAGCCCCAGCATTTT.

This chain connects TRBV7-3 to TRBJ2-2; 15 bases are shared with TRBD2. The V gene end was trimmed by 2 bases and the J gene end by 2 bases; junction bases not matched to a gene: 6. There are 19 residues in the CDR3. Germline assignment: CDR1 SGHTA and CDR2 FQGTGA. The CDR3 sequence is CASSLAGLAGGHNTGELFF. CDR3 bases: TGTGCCAGCAGCTTAGCCGGACTAGCGGGAGGGCATAACACCGGGGAGCTGTTTTTT. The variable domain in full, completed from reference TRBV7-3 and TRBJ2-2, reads GAGVSQTPSNKVTEKGKYVELRCDPISGHTALYWYRQSLGQGPEFLIYFQGTGAADDSGLPNDRFFAVRPEGSVSTLKIQRTERGDSAVYLCASSLAGLAGGHNTGELFFGEGSRLTVL.

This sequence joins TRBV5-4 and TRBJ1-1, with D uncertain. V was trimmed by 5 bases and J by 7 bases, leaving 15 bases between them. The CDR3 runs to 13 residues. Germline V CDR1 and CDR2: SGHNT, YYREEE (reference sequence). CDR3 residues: CASSLDRSREAFF. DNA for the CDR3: TGTGCCAGCAGTCTGGACCGGTCCCGTGAAGCTTTCTTT.

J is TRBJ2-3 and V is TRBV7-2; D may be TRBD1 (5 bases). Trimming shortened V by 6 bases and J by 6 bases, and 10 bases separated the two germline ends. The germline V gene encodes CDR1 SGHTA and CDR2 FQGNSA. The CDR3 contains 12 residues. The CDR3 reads CASSPHRDTQYF. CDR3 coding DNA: TGTGCCAGCAGTCCGCACAGGGATACGCAGTATTTT.

The CDR3 loop is CASSGSWGLEGETQYF. CDR3 sequence (DNA): TGTGCCAGCAGTGGTTCATGGGGATTGGAGGGAGAGACCCAGTACTTC. The V and J genes are TRBV2 and TRBJ2-5, with D perhaps matching TRBD2 (6 bases). V lost 4 bases to trimming and J lost 4 bases, with 19 bases between them. The CDR3 has 16 amino acids. Per the germline V gene, CDR1 is SNHLY and CDR2 is FYNNEI. Full variable domain (rest looked up from reference TRBV2 and TRBJ2-5): EPEVTQTPSHQVTQMGQEVILRCVPISNHLYFYWYRQILGQKVEFLVSFYNNEISEKSEIFDDQFSVERPDGSNFTLKIRSTKLEDSAMYFCASSGSWGLEGETQYFGPGTRLLVL.

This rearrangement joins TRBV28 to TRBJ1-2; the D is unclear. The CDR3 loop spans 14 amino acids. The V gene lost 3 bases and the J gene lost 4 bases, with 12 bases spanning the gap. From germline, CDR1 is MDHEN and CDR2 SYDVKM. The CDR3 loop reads CASSLHAEIYGYTF. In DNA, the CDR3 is TGTGCCAGCAGTTTGCATGCAGAAATCTATGGCTACACCTTC.

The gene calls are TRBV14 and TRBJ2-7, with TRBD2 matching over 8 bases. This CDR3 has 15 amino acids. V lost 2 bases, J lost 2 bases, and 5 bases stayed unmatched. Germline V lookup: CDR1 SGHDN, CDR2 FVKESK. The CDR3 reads CASSQYYGRAYEQYF. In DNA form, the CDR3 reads TGTGCCAGCAGCCAATATTACGGGAGGGCCTACGAGCAGTACTTC.

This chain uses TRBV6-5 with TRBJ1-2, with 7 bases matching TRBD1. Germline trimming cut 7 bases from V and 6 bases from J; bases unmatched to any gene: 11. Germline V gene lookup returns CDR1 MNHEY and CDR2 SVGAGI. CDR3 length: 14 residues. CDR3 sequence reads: CASMPQGQYHGYTF. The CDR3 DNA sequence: TGTGCCAGCATGCCTCAGGGACAGTACCATGGCTACACCTTC.

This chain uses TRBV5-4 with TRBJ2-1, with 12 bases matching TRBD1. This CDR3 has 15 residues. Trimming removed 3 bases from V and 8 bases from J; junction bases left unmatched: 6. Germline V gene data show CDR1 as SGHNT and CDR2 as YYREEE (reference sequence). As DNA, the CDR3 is TGTGCCAGCAGCTCCGGGACAGGGGGCGGCTATGAGCAGTTCTTC. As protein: CASSSGTGGGYEQFF.

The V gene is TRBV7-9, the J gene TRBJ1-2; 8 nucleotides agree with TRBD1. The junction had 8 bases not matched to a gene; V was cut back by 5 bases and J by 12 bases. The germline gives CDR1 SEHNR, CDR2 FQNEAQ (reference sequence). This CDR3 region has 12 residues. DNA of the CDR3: TGTGCCAGCAGCACTGGGACAGGCGCTAACACCTTC. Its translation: CASSTGTGANTF.

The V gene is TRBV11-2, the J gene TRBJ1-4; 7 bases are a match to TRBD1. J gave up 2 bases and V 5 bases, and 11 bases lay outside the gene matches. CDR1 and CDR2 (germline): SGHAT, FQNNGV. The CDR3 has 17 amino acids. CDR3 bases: TGTGCCAGCAGCCGGCGACAGGGAGGTCGTACTAATGAAAAACTGTTTTTT. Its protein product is CASSRRQGGRTNEKLFF.

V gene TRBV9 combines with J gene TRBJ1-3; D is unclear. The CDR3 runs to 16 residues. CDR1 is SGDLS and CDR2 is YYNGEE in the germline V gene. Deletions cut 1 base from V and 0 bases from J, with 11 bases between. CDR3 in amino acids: CASSVSVGRSGNTIYF. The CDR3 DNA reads TGTGCCAGCAGCGTATCGGTTGGCCGCTCTGGAAACACCATATATTTT. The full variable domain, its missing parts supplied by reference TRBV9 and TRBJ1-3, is DSGVTQTPKHLITATGQRVTLRCSPRSGDLSVYWYQQSLDQGLQFLIQYYNGEERAKGNILERFSAQQFPDLHSELNLSSLELGDSALYFCASSVSVGRSGNTIYFGEGSWLTVV.

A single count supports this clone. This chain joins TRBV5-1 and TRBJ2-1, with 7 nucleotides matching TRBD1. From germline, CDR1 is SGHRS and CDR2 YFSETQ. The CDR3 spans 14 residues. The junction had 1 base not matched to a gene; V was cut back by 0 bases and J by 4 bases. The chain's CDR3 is CASSLGQGYNEQFF. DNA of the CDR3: TGCGCCAGCAGCTTGGGACAGGGATACAATGAGCAGTTCTTC.

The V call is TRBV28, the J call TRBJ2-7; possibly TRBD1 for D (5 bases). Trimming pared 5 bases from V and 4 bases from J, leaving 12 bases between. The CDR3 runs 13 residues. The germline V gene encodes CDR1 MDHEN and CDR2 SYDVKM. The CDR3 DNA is TGTGCCAGCAGTCTCGATGACAGATACGAGCAGTACTTC. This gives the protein CASSLDDRYEQYF.

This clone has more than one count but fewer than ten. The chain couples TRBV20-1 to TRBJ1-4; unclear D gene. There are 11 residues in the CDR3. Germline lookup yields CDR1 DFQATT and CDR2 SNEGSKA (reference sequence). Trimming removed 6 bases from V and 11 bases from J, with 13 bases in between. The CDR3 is CSATASEKLFF. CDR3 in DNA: TGCAGTGCAACAGCCTCGGAGAAACTGTTTTTT.

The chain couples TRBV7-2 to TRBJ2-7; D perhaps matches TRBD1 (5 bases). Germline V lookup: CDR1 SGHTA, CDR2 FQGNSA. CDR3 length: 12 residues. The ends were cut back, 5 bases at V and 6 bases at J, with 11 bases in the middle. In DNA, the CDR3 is TGTGCCAGCAGCCTGTGGGGCGGCGAGCAGTACTTC. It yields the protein CASSLWGGEQYF.

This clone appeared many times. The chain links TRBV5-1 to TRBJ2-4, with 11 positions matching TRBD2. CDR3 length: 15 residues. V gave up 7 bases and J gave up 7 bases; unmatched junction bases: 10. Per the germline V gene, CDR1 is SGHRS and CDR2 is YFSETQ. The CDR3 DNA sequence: TGCGCCAGCGCATTACTAGCGGGAGCAGGGAACATTCAGTACTTC. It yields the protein CASALLAGAGNIQYF.

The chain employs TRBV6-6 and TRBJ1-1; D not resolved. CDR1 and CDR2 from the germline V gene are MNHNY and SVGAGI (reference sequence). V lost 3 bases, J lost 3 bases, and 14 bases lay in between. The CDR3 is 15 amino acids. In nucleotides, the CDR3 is TGTGCCAGCAGTTATTTCCACCCATTAGACACTGAAGCTTTCTTT. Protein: CASSYFHPLDTEAFF.

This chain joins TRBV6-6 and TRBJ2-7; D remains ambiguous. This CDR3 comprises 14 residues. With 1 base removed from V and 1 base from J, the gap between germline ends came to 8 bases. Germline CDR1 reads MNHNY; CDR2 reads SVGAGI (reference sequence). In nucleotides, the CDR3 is TGTGCCAGCAGTTACTTGTCCTCTTCCTACGAGCAGTACTTC. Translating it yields CASSYLSSSYEQYF.

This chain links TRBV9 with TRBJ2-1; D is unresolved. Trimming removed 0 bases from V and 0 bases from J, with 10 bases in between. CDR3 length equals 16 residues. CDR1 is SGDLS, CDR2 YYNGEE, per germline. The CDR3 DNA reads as TGTGCCAGCAGCGTAGCGGGCTTTCGCTCCTACAATGAGCAGTTCTTC. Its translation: CASSVAGFRSYNEQFF.

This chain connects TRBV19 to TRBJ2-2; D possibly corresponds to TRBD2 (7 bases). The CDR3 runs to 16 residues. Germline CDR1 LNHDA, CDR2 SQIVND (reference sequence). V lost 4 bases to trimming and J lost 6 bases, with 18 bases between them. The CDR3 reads CASSTRGGARPGELFF. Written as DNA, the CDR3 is TGTGCCAGTAGTACCCGTGGGGGGGCGCGGCCCGGGGAGCTGTTTTTT.